This T cell receptor (beta chain) was retrieved from a study of T-cell memory formation after mild COVID-19. The CDR3 contains 17 residues. V lost 4 bases and J lost 0, with 16 bases in between. CDR1 and CDR2 (germline): SGHTA, FQGNSA. TCRdb redid the calling of the 5' RACE reads with MiXCR, one entry per CDR3 protein. The data contain 300,000 to 400,000 distinct CDR3 sequences, around 28% of them singletons. The V and J genes are TRBV7-2 and TRBJ2-1; D is possibly TRBD2 (6 bases). This TCR came from an adult woman who had mild COVID-19 (a few samples of this study predate the infection). Cell type and time point are not known. Sequenced input: PBMCs or a T cell subset sorted from them (not recorded which). The DNA of the CDR3 is TGTGCCAGCAGCTGGCCCACGGAGGGATACTCCTACAATGAGCAGTTCTTC. Encoded protein: CASSWPTEGYSYNEQFF.